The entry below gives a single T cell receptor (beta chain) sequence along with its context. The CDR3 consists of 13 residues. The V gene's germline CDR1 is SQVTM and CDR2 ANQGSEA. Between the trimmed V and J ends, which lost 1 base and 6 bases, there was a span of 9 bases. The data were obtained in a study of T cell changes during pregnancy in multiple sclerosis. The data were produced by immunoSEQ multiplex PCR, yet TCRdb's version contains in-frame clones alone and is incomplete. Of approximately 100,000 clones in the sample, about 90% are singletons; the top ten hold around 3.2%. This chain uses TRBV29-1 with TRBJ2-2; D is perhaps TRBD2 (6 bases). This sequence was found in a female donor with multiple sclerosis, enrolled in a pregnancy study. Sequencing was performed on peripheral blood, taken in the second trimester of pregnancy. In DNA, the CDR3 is TGCAGCGTTGAAGTAACGGGGGCCGGGGAGCTGTTTTTT. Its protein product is CSVEVTGAGELFF.